The next 28 T cell receptor beta chains were all read from a single sample in a study of blood T cell repertoires in COVID-19. Sequencing used immunoSEQ multiplex PCR; TCRdb keeps in-frame clones, though not all of them. The sample includes some 130,000 clones, around 89% of them seen just once. Input material: peripheral blood. All receptors come from a man between 60 and 70 years old with COVID-19, enrolled during active disease.

This clone has only one observation. The chain uses TRBV5-1 and TRBJ1-3; no definite D call. Germline CDR1 SGHRS, CDR2 YFSETQ. Deletions cut 3 bases from V and 0 bases from J, with 16 bases between. This CDR3 comprises 17 residues. The CDR3 sequence: CASSYTTRLDSGNTIYF. CDR3 DNA: TGCGCCAGCAGCTATACTACCAGACTTGACTCTGGAAACACCATATATTTT.

This clone was recorded only once. The V and J genes are TRBV5-8 and TRBJ1-4; TRBD1 agrees at 8 bases. V lost 0 bases, J lost 8 bases, and 3 bases stayed unmatched. The CDR3 spans 14 residues. Looked up from germline, CDR1 is SGHTS and CDR2 is YDEGEE. The CDR3 DNA is TGTGCCAGCAGCTTGGGACAGGGGTGGGAAAAACTGTTTTTT. This codes for CASSLGQGWEKLFF.

The rearrangement joins TRBV7-3 to TRBJ2-3; 7 bases fit TRBD2. Germline V lookup: CDR1 SGHTA, CDR2 FQGTGA. Trimming cost V 3 bases and J 0 bases; bases outside gene matches: 6. The CDR3 length is 16 residues. CDR3 region: CASSFASGLSTDTQYF. For the CDR3, the DNA is TGTGCCAGCAGCTTTGCTAGCGGCCTTAGCACAGATACGCAGTATTTT.

This chain connects TRBV15 to TRBJ1-1; D is ambiguous. Between the trimmed V and J ends, which lost 3 bases and 10 bases, there was a span of 12 bases. The CDR3 runs to 12 residues. The germline CDR1 and CDR2 sequences are LNHNV and YYDKDF (reference sequence). The CDR3 DNA sequence: TGTGCCACCAGCAGGGATCTAGAGGGAGCTTTCTTT. Residues: CATSRDLEGAFF.

The chain recombines TRBV10-1 with TRBJ1-4; 7 nucleotides match TRBD1. V shed 0 bases, J shed 0 bases, and the junction held 4 bases outside the gene matches. CDR1 and CDR2 from the germline V gene are WNHNN and SYGVQD (reference sequence). CDR3 size: 17 residues. This CDR3 is CASSESWDRTTNEKLFF. DNA for the CDR3: TGCGCCAGCAGTGAGTCTTGGGACAGAACAACTAATGAAAAACTGTTTTTT.

This chain joins TRBV5-4 and TRBJ1-2; 7 bases are shared with TRBD1. The V gene end was trimmed by 4 bases and the J gene end by 4 bases; junction bases not matched to a gene: 7. CDR1 and CDR2 from the germline V gene are SGHNT and YYREEE (reference sequence). CDR3 size: 14 residues. The CDR3 coding sequence is TGTGCCAGCAGCAACCAGGACAGGAGCTATGGCTACACCTTC. Translated, it gives CASSNQDRSYGYTF.

The rearrangement joins TRBV30 to TRBJ1-6; 7 nucleotides match TRBD1. CDR1 GTSNPN and CDR2 SVGIG come from the germline V gene (reference sequence). The ends lost 6 bases at V and 7 bases at J; junction bases unmatched: 9. The CDR3 is 14 residues long. The CDR3: CACHRQGLNSPLHF. CDR3 nucleotides: TGTGCCTGTCACCGACAGGGCTTGAATTCACCCCTCCACTTT.

This rearrangement joins TRBV11-2 to TRBJ1-6; D not certain. The CDR3 sequence is 14 residues long. The V gene lost 0 bases and the J gene lost 9 bases, with 9 bases spanning the gap. CDR1 and CDR2 from the germline V gene are SGHAT and FQNNGV. CDR3 amino acids: CASSLERGRSPLHF. The CDR3 coding sequence is TGTGCCAGCAGCTTAGAACGCGGGCGTTCACCCCTCCACTTT.

The chain couples TRBV7-9 to TRBJ2-1; 12 positions match TRBD2. CDR1 and CDR2 (germline): SEHNR, FQNEAQ (reference sequence). Trimming at V came to 5 bases and at J to 1 base, leaving 3 bases not matched to a gene. The CDR3 consists of 16 residues. The CDR3 DNA sequence: TGTGCCAGCAGCCCGACTAGCGGGGGATCCTACAATGAGCAGTTCTTC. It codes for CASSPTSGGSYNEQFF.

V gene TRBV9 combines with J gene TRBJ2-1, with TRBD1 matching over 7 bases. With V trimmed by 3 bases and J by 5 bases, 8 bases remained unmatched. The CDR3 extends over 15 amino acids. In germline, CDR1 is SGDLS, CDR2 YYNGEE. CDR3: CASSETGAPDNEQFF. The DNA for the CDR3 is TGTGCCAGCAGCGAAACAGGGGCACCGGACAATGAGCAGTTCTTC.

The rearrangement links TRBV6-6 to TRBJ1-2, with TRBD1 identical over 8 bases. Germline assignment: CDR1 MNHNY and CDR2 SVGAGI (reference sequence). The V segment lost 4 bases and the J segment 8 bases; nucleotides outside the gene matches: 12. CDR3 size: 15 residues. The CDR3 DNA reads TGTGCCAGCAGTTCGAACCGGGACAGGAGAGGGGGCTACACCTTC. Translated, it gives CASSSNRDRRGGYTF.

The rearrangement uses TRBV7-6 and TRBJ1-5; D is possibly TRBD1 (6 bases). V lost 0 bases, J lost 7 bases, and 13 bases lay in between. Germline CDR1 reads SGHVS; CDR2 reads FNYEAQ. This CDR3 is built from 15 residues. The CDR3 here is CASSLATGMGQPQHF. The CDR3 DNA follows: TGTGCCAGCAGCTTAGCCACAGGGATGGGCCAGCCCCAGCATTTT.

The chain joins TRBV18 to TRBJ1-1; D uncertain. V was trimmed by 3 bases and J by 1 base, leaving 15 bases between them. The CDR3 has 16 residues. CDR1 is KGHSH, CDR2 LQKENI, per germline. CDR3 nucleotide sequence: TGTGCCAGCTCACCTAACAGTCCCCGGGGGAACACTGAAGCTTTCTTT. This translates into CASSPNSPRGNTEAFF.

The chain joins TRBV30 to TRBJ1-3; tentative D call: TRBD1 (6 bases). The germline V gene has CDR1 GTSNPN and CDR2 SVGIG (reference sequence). V gave up 3 bases and J gave up 0 bases, with 12 bases separating them. This CDR3 spans 15 amino acids. The CDR3 spells CAWRGTGSSGNTIYF. The DNA for the CDR3 is TGTGCCTGGAGGGGAACAGGGAGCTCTGGAAACACCATATATTTT.

The chain is built from TRBV7-2 and TRBJ2-6; tentatively, D is TRBD2 (6 bases). Germline V gene lookup returns CDR1 SGHTA and CDR2 FQGNSA. V lost 0 bases to trimming and J lost 0 bases, with 9 bases between them. This CDR3 contains 17 residues. The CDR3, as DNA: TGTGCCAGCAGCTTAGCGGCGGGGACCTCTGGGGCCAACGTCCTGACTTTC. As protein: CASSLAAGTSGANVLTF.

The chain is built from TRBV14 and TRBJ2-7, with 8 bases identical to TRBD2. Unmatched junction bases numbered 2, after V lost 2 bases and J lost 2 bases. The length of the CDR3 is 14 residues. Per germline, CDR1 SGHDN and CDR2 FVKESK. CDR3 nucleotide sequence: TGTGCCAGCAGCCAATCGGGACTAGCCTACGAGCAGTACTTC. This sequence encodes CASSQSGLAYEQYF. The variable domain in full, completed from reference TRBV14 and TRBJ2-7, reads EAGVTQFPSHSVIEKGQTVTLRCDPISGHDNLYWYRRVMGKEIKFLLHFVKESKQDESGMPNNRFLAERTGGTYSTLKVQPAELEDSGVYFCASSQSGLAYEQYFGPGTRLTVT.

For the CDR3, the DNA is TGTGCCAGCAGCGTAGAGGCGAGGCAGTTCGGCTACACCTTC. Translated: CASSVEARQFGYTF. V usage is TRBV9 and J usage is TRBJ1-2; D uncertain. The CDR3 sequence is 14 residues long. Trimming removed 0 bases at V and 8 bases at J, with 14 bases between. CDR1 is SGDLS, CDR2 YYNGEE, per germline.

The J gene is TRBJ1-5, the V gene TRBV7-2, with TRBD1 as a possible D gene (6 bases). This CDR3 spans 15 amino acids. From germline, CDR1 is SGHTA and CDR2 FQGNSA. Trimming left V 0 bases short and J 7 bases short, with 13 bases between. DNA of the CDR3: TGTGCCAGCAGCTTAGCACAGGGAGGGACCCAGCCCCAGCATTTT. Amino acid sequence: CASSLAQGGTQPQHF.

The rearrangement joins TRBV6-1 to TRBJ1-2; 7 nucleotides match TRBD1. The CDR3 is 15 amino acids. The V gene end was trimmed by 7 bases and the J gene end by 4 bases; junction bases not matched to a gene: 12. Germline CDR1 and CDR2: MNHNS and SASEGT. CDR3 bases: TGTGCCAGCACCCACGGGGGCAACAGGGGCTATGGCTACACCTTC. It yields the protein CASTHGGNRGYGYTF.

V usage is TRBV18 and J usage is TRBJ1-2, with 8 bases matching TRBD1. Germline loops: CDR1 KGHSH, CDR2 LQKENI. V was clipped by 1 base and J by 7 bases; unmatched bases: 8. CDR3 length: 15 residues. The CDR3 protein is CASSPLPGGASGYTF. The DNA of the CDR3 is TGTGCCAGCTCACCACTGCCAGGGGGCGCAAGTGGCTACACCTTC.

The chain links TRBV29-1 to TRBJ1-2, with 9 positions matching TRBD1. V was pared by 6 bases and J by 7 bases, with 6 bases of the junction left unmatched. CDR3 size: 12 residues. Germline-derived CDR1 and CDR2 are SQVTM and ANQGSEA. CDR3 in DNA: TGCAGCGTGGGGGACAGGGTTAGTGGCTACACCTTC. The encoded protein is CSVGDRVSGYTF.

This clone has a single count. This chain uses TRBV5-4 with TRBJ2-4, with 8 bases fitting TRBD2. Germline CDR1 is SGHNT and CDR2 is YYREEE (reference sequence). V gave up 2 bases and J gave up 6 bases; unmatched junction bases: 7. There are 15 residues in the CDR3. CDR3 sequence reads: CASSLAGDPGNIQYF. In nucleotides, the CDR3 is TGTGCCAGCAGCTTAGCGGGGGACCCCGGAAACATTCAGTACTTC. The full variable domain, completed using reference TRBV5-4 and TRBJ2-4, is ETGVTQSPTHLIKTRGQQVTLRCSSQSGHNTVSWYQQALGQGPQFIFQYYREEENGRGNFPPRFSGLQFPNYSSELNVNALELDDSALYLCASSLAGDPGNIQYFGAGTRLSVL.

The chain recombines TRBV6-5 with TRBJ2-1; no reliable D call. This CDR3 is built from 12 residues. From germline, CDR1 is MNHEY and CDR2 SVGAGI. The V end lost 0 bases, the J end lost 15 bases, and 12 bases lay between the germline ends. Here the CDR3 reads CASSYSAVKLFF. As DNA, the CDR3 is TGTGCCAGCAGTTACTCGGCAGTTAAGTTGTTCTTC.

The chain recombines TRBV5-1 with TRBJ2-7, with TRBD1 matching over 7 bases. The CDR3 extends over 16 amino acids. The germline V gene encodes CDR1 SGHRS and CDR2 YFSETQ. With 4 bases clipped from V and 0 bases from J, the junction kept 10 bases outside the gene matches. The DNA for the CDR3 is TGCGCCAGCAGCCCCAAACCGGGACAGAGCTCCTACGAGCAGTACTTC. Its translation is CASSPKPGQSSYEQYF.

This sequence joins TRBV18 and TRBJ1-2; D remains unclear. Germline CDR1 reads KGHSH; CDR2 reads LQKENI. The CDR3 is 13 amino acids. Between the trimmed V and J ends, which lost 6 bases and 8 bases, there was a span of 16 bases. CDR3: CASSIDRSGGYTF. The CDR3 DNA follows: TGTGCCAGCTCTATCGACCGCAGCGGGGGCTACACCTTC.

This chain uses TRBV7-9 with TRBJ1-2; maybe TRBD1 (6 bases). Germline CDR1 reads SEHNR; CDR2 reads FQNEAQ (reference sequence). V shed 1 base and J shed 8 bases, with 20 bases lying between them. The CDR3 extends over 16 amino acids. The CDR3 region has the DNA TGTGCCAGCAGCTTAGTCAGGAACAGGGATGCTATGGGCTACACCTTC. Protein sequence: CASSLVRNRDAMGYTF.

The genes are TRBV20-1 and TRBJ1-1, with unresolved D. The CDR3 totals 10 residues. The V end was cut by 6 bases, the J end by 4 bases, with 6 bases between. In germline, CDR1 is DFQATT, CDR2 SNEGSKA (reference sequence). CDR3 residues: CSAKRTEAFF. In DNA, the CDR3 is TGCAGTGCGAAGCGCACTGAAGCTTTCTTT.

This sequence joins TRBV5-1 and TRBJ2-1; maybe TRBD1 (6 bases). The germline CDR1 and CDR2 sequences are SGHRS and YFSETQ. V was pared by 2 bases and J by 0 bases, with 9 bases between. CDR3 size: 15 residues. CDR3 sequence: CASSFGQSSYNEQFF. The CDR3 DNA reads as TGCGCCAGCAGCTTTGGACAGAGCTCCTACAATGAGCAGTTCTTC.